One and the same sample provided the 25 T cell receptor beta chains below, sequenced in a study of T cells in Graves' hyperthyroidism and ophthalmopathy. Amplified TCR beta CDR3 regions came from RNA transcripts. HTBI primers were the set used in a first-round RT-PCR of the TCR CDR3. Each CDR3 protein gets one entry after TCRdb re-called the multiplex PCR reads with MiXCR. The table shows under 500,000 distinct CDR3 sequences, with roughly an eighth occurring only once. Input material: blood. The source is a man in his fifties or sixties with Graves' ophthalmopathy.

In its sample, this clonotype was seen many times. The rearrangement uses TRBV20-1 and TRBJ2-1; 9 nucleotides match TRBD2. The CDR3 loop spans 15 amino acids. The V gene end was trimmed by 2 bases and the J gene end by 6 bases; junction bases not matched to a gene: 8. The V gene's germline CDR1 is DFQATT and CDR2 SNEGSKA (reference sequence). CDR3 loop: CSARSLAGSFNEQFF. In DNA, the CDR3 is TGCAGTGCTAGATCGCTAGCGGGAAGCTTCAATGAGCAGTTCTTC.

This clonotype turned up a few times. V gene TRBV7-9 combines with J gene TRBJ2-7; 9 nucleotides match TRBD2. The CDR3 sequence is 16 residues long. Germline trimming cut 5 bases from V and 3 bases from J; bases unmatched to any gene: 11. Germline V gene lookup returns CDR1 SEHNR and CDR2 FQNEAQ (reference sequence). The CDR3: CASSPRGSGRLYEQYF. The CDR3 DNA reads as TGTGCCAGCAGCCCCCGGGGGAGCGGGAGGCTCTACGAGCAGTACTTC. The full variable domain, rest sourced from reference TRBV7-9 and TRBJ2-7, is DTGVSQNPRHKITKRGQNVTFRCDPISEHNRLYWYRQTLGQGPEFLTYFQNEAQLEKSRLLSDRFSAERPKGSFSTLEIQRTEQGDSAMYLCASSPRGSGRLYEQYFGPGTRLTVT.

In its sample, this clonotype was seen a few times. This chain uses TRBV24-1 with TRBJ2-5, with 8 bases that match TRBD1. The CDR3 has 14 residues. CDR1 is KGHDR and CDR2 is SFDVKD in the germline V gene. V lost 4 bases and J lost 5; bases outside the gene matches: 5. The CDR3 here is CATSEQNRGETQYF. The CDR3, as DNA: TGTGCCACCAGTGAACAGAACAGGGGGGAGACCCAGTACTTC.

J is TRBJ1-6 and V is TRBV13; unclear D gene. The CDR3 covers 12 residues. The V and J ends lost 4 bases and 9 bases respectively, with 7 bases between them. The germline CDR1 and CDR2 sequences are PRHDT and FYEKMQ (reference sequence). The CDR3 reads CASSSVASPLHF. The DNA of the CDR3 is TGTGCCAGCAGCTCCGTTGCTTCACCCCTCCACTTT.

The gene calls are TRBV19 and TRBJ1-5; D gene unclear. V was clipped by 0 bases and J by 1 base, with 13 bases between them. Germline CDR1 is LNHDA and CDR2 is SQIVND (reference sequence). There are 17 residues in the CDR3. This CDR3 reads CASSIDPGHRSNQPQHF. DNA for the CDR3: TGTGCCAGTAGTATAGACCCGGGTCATAGAAGCAATCAGCCCCAGCATTTT.

The gene calls are TRBV29-1 and TRBJ1-1; 7 positions agree with TRBD1. Germline values: CDR1 SQVTM, CDR2 ANQGSEA. Trimming at V came to 4 bases and at J to 5 bases, leaving 7 bases not matched to a gene. CDR3 length equals 13 residues. This CDR3 is CSVGRRGGTEAFF. The CDR3 DNA reads TGCAGCGTTGGGCGCAGGGGGGGGACTGAAGCTTTCTTT. Using reference TRBV29-1 and TRBJ1-1 for the parts outside the CDR3, the full variable domain is SAVISQKPSRDICQRGTSLTIQCQVDSQVTMMFWYRQQPGQSLTLIATANQGSEATYESGFVIDKFPISRPNLTFSTLTVSNMSPEDSSIYLCSVGRRGGTEAFFGQGTRLTVV.

In its sample, this clonotype was seen a few times. The J gene is TRBJ2-5, the V gene TRBV5-1, with 11 bases identical to TRBD1. The germline V gene has CDR1 SGHRS and CDR2 YFSETQ. This CDR3 region has 15 residues. With 0 bases clipped from V and 5 bases from J, the junction kept 3 bases outside the gene matches. The CDR3 reads CASSLVGTGGETQYF. CDR3 DNA: TGCGCCAGCAGCTTGGTCGGGACAGGGGGGGAGACCCAGTACTTC.

The chain employs TRBV7-2 and TRBJ2-5; possibly TRBD2 for D (6 bases). The germline CDR1 and CDR2 sequences are SGHTA and FQGNSA. Trimming left V 2 bases short and J 3 bases short, with 10 bases between. This CDR3 is built from 14 residues. The CDR3 reads CASSLTSSEETQYF. CDR3 in DNA: TGTGCCAGCAGCTTAACGTCTAGCGAAGAGACCCAGTACTTC.

This clonotype has a handful of counts. CDR3 loop: CAISEDRGTPYEQYF. The CDR3 DNA reads TGTGCCATCAGTGAAGACAGGGGAACCCCCTACGAGCAGTACTTC. This sequence joins TRBV10-3 and TRBJ2-7; 8 bases align to TRBD1. The CDR3 totals 15 residues. J lost 2 bases, V lost 3 bases, and 6 bases had no gene match. Germline-derived CDR1 and CDR2 are ENHRY and SYGVKD.

This sequence joins TRBV6-5 and TRBJ2-1; D uncertain. V was trimmed by 3 bases and J by 0 bases, leaving 15 bases between them. The CDR3 runs to 17 residues. In germline, CDR1 is MNHEY, CDR2 SVGAGI. CDR3 protein: CASSYPPWMGSYNEQFF. The CDR3 DNA reads TGTGCCAGCAGTTATCCCCCATGGATGGGCTCCTACAATGAGCAGTTCTTC.

The J gene is TRBJ2-1, the V gene TRBV19; the D gene is possibly TRBD2 (7 bases). The CDR3 is 14 amino acids. Germline CDR1 LNHDA, CDR2 SQIVND (reference sequence). Trimming left V 8 bases short and J 0 bases short, with 11 bases between. This CDR3 is CASGGGVSYNEQFF. CDR3 bases: TGTGCCAGTGGGGGGGGCGTCTCCTACAATGAGCAGTTCTTC. The full variable domain, with the rest looked up from reference TRBV19 and TRBJ2-1, is DGGITQSPKYLFRKEGQNVTLSCEQNLNHDAMYWYRQDPGQGLRLIYYSQIVNDFQKGDIAEGYSVSREKKESFPLTVTSAQKNPTAFYLCASGGGVSYNEQFFGPGTRLTVL.

This clonotype was seen ten or more times. The J gene is TRBJ2-2, the V gene TRBV11-1; no definite D call. V gave up 3 bases and J gave up 1 base, with 6 bases separating them. Germline V gene sequence: CDR1 SGHAT, CDR2 FQDESV (reference sequence). CDR3 size: 14 residues. The CDR3 region has the DNA TGTGCCAGCAGCTTGTCCCGGAACACCGGGGAGCTGTTTTTT. This sequence encodes CASSLSRNTGELFF.

This clonotype was counted only a few times. The CDR3 loop reads CASSIEHGAGNQPQHF. The CDR3, as DNA: TGTGCCAGTAGTATAGAACACGGGGCGGGCAATCAGCCCCAGCATTTT. The gene calls are TRBV19 and TRBJ1-5; perhaps TRBD1 as D (5 bases). The V gene lost 0 bases and the J gene lost 2 bases, with 11 bases spanning the gap. The CDR3 spans 16 residues. Germline assignment: CDR1 LNHDA and CDR2 SQIVND (reference sequence).

This clonotype appeared many times. V and J are TRBV6-1 and TRBJ2-5; 10 bases match TRBD2. The length of the CDR3 is 19 residues. The germline V gene has CDR1 MNHNS and CDR2 SASEGT. V lost 5 bases and J lost 3; bases outside the gene matches: 18. The CDR3 nucleotides are TGTGCCAGCAGTCGAACAAGCGGGAGGGCCTGGCGGGATGAAGAGACCCAGTACTTC. Translated, it gives CASSRTSGRAWRDEETQYF.

This clonotype occurred a few times. CDR3 region: CATSRGLAGGGEQYF. In DNA, the CDR3 is TGTGCCACCAGCAGAGGGCTAGCGGGAGGTGGAGAGCAGTACTTC. J is TRBJ2-7 and V is TRBV15, with TRBD2 matching 11 bases. The V gene end was trimmed by 1 base and the J gene end by 7 bases; junction bases not matched to a gene: 6. CDR3 length equals 15 residues. Germline V gives CDR1 LNHNV, CDR2 YYDKDF (reference sequence).

This clonotype appeared many times. V is TRBV20-1 and J is TRBJ1-2, with 7 bases that match TRBD1. Germline trimming cut 0 bases from V and 6 bases from J; bases unmatched to any gene: 10. Germline V gene lookup returns CDR1 DFQATT and CDR2 SNEGSKA (reference sequence). The CDR3 loop spans 15 amino acids. The CDR3, as DNA: TGCAGTGCTAGAGATAACAGGGGACGGGGAGATGGCTACACCTTC. This sequence encodes CSARDNRGRGDGYTF.

This clonotype was recorded a few times. This CDR3 is missing its conserved last phenylalanine or tryptophan, likely due to a read error. J is TRBJ2-1 and V is TRBV2, with 7 positions matching TRBD1. This CDR3 comprises 14 residues. The V gene's germline CDR1 is SNHLY and CDR2 FYNNEI. V was pared by 6 bases and J by 1 base, with 3 bases of the junction left unmatched. The DNA for the CDR3 is TGTGCCAGCAGGATGGACAGGTCCTACAATGAGCAGTTCCTC. Translated, it gives CASRMDRSYNEQFL.

This clonotype was counted at least ten times. The chain joins TRBV2 to TRBJ1-6; D ambiguous. Per germline, CDR1 SNHLY and CDR2 FYNNEI. CDR3 length: 12 amino acids. V was shortened by 1 base and J by 12 bases, with 7 bases between the two germline ends. The CDR3 DNA follows: TGTGCCAGCAGTGAAGGGGCCTTACCCCTCCACTTT. It codes for CASSEGALPLHF.

V usage is TRBV20-1 and J usage is TRBJ2-1; tentative D call: TRBD1 (6 bases). The CDR3 has 13 residues. The ends were cut back, 5 bases at V and 10 bases at J, with 18 bases in the middle. CDR1 DFQATT and CDR2 SNEGSKA come from the germline V gene (reference sequence). The CDR3 DNA reads TGCAGTGCTTACAGGGACGGTGGTATGGAGCAGTTCTTC. Encoded protein: CSAYRDGGMEQFF.

With regard to this clonotype: Here the CDR3 omits its conserved ending phenylalanine or tryptophan, so a read error is the likely source. This chain connects TRBV19 to TRBJ2-7; 11 bases agree with TRBD2. Germline V gene data show CDR1 as LNHDA and CDR2 as SQIVND (reference sequence). Trimming took 3 bases from V and 3 from J; bases not matched to a gene: 13. The CDR3 runs 18 residues. Here the CDR3 DNA reads TGTGCCAGTAGTATGTTTATGACTAGCGGGAACCTATACTACGAGCAGTACTCC. This gives the protein CASSMFMTSGNLYYEQYS.

This clonotype has at least ten counts. V and J are TRBV30 and TRBJ2-7, with 10 bases matching TRBD2. This CDR3 has 13 residues. CDR1 is GTSNPN, CDR2 SVGIG, per germline (reference sequence). Trimming took 5 bases from V and 3 from J; bases not matched to a gene: 4. CDR3 in DNA: TGTGCCTGGGCACGGACTAGCGGCTACGAGCAGTACTTC. The encoded protein is CAWARTSGYEQYF.

The genes are TRBV2 and TRBJ1-2; TRBD1 is a possible D gene (6 bases). Germline assignment: CDR1 SNHLY and CDR2 FYNNEI. The CDR3 spans 15 residues. Deletions cut 6 bases from V and 5 bases from J, with 19 bases between. This CDR3 reads CASSGGRESLYGYTF. DNA of the CDR3: TGTGCCAGCAGCGGGGGCAGGGAGAGTTTGTATGGCTACACCTTC. Using reference TRBV2 and TRBJ1-2 for the parts outside the CDR3, the full variable domain is EPEVTQTPSHQVTQMGQEVILRCVPISNHLYFYWYRQILGQKVEFLVSFYNNEISEKSEIFDDQFSVERPDGSNFTLKIRSTKLEDSAMYFCASSGGRESLYGYTFGSGTRLTVV.

The genes are TRBV7-9 and TRBJ2-1; possible D gene TRBD2, 5 bases. Trimming took 6 bases from V and 0 from J, leaving 15 bases between them. Germline assignment: CDR1 SEHNR and CDR2 FQNEAQ (reference sequence). This CDR3 contains 16 residues. The chain's CDR3 is CASSPQRGSSYNEQFF. The CDR3 DNA is TGTGCCAGCAGTCCACAGCGAGGGAGCTCCTACAATGAGCAGTTCTTC. Based on the CDR3 plus reference TRBV7-9 and TRBJ2-1, the full variable domain is DTGVSQNPRHKITKRGQNVTFRCDPISEHNRLYWYRQTLGQGPEFLTYFQNEAQLEKSRLLSDRFSAERPKGSFSTLEIQRTEQGDSAMYLCASSPQRGSSYNEQFFGPGTRLTVL.

Turning to this clonotype: A junction boundary mismatches the germline segment, possibly from a read error. The chain joins TRBV5-1 to TRBJ1-1; D is possibly TRBD1 (5 bases). This CDR3 contains 14 residues. Germline values: CDR1 SGHRS, CDR2 YFSETQ. The CDR3 DNA reads as TGCACCAGCAGCTCGCGGACGGGGGAAACGAGGGCTTTCTTT. Translated, it gives CTSSSRTGETRAFF.

In its sample, this clonotype was seen once. This clone may be a read error of a much larger clone one base away. This sequence joins TRBV12-3 or TRBV12-4 and TRBJ1-1; D ambiguous. V gave up 6 bases and J gave up 0 bases, with 14 bases separating them. The CDR3 sequence is 15 residues long. CDR3 bases: TGTGCCAGCAGATCCGACACGTTATTGAACACTGAAGCTTTCTTT. This codes for CASRSDTLLNTEAFF.